The 20 T cell receptor beta chains listed next were all sequenced from one sample in a study of shared clonotypes between healthy human individuals. Sequenced by immunoSEQ multiplex PCR; TCRdb stores in-frame clones only, minus some. The top ten hold 0.3% to 0.4% of the sample, which has more than 2,000,000 clones, 85% to 95% seen once. Sequencing was done on a sample of naive CD4+ T cells from PBMCs. Subset denoted: CD45RA+ positively selected. Receptors were obtained from a man aged 18 to 29 in good health. Some clones in this sample may be carry-over from other donors' samples.

This chain connects TRBV6-6 to TRBJ1-2, with D possibly TRBD1 on 5 matching bases. This CDR3 is 13 amino acids long. V lost 0 bases, J lost 8 bases, and 10 bases lay in between. The V gene's germline CDR1 is MNHNY and CDR2 SVGAGI (reference sequence). DNA of the CDR3: TGTGCCAGCAGTTACTCCAGGGAGTTCGGCTACACCTTC. This codes for CASSYSREFGYTF.

Concerning this clone itself: Different DNA sequences within this sample yield the same CDR3. The rearrangement uses TRBV12-5 and TRBJ2-3; the D is unclear. CDR1 and CDR2 from the germline V gene are LGHNT and FRNRAP. V gave up 6 bases and J gave up 3 bases, with 10 bases separating them. The CDR3 has 13 residues. The CDR3 region has the DNA TGTGCTAGTGGCATGACCGGGACAGATACGCAGTATTTT. Encoded protein: CASGMTGTDTQYF.

The rearrangement joins TRBV19 to TRBJ1-2; 8 nucleotides agree with TRBD1. Germline trimming cut 9 bases from V and 0 bases from J; bases unmatched to any gene: 3. The CDR3 is 13 amino acids. The germline V gene has CDR1 LNHDA and CDR2 SQIVND (reference sequence). CDR3 nucleotide sequence: TGTGCCAGCTACAGGGGGTCTAACTATGGCTACACCTTC. Translation gives CASYRGSNYGYTF.

The gene calls are TRBV5-1 and TRBJ2-7, with TRBD2 identical over 11 bases. Trimming at V came to 0 bases and at J to 3 bases, leaving 8 bases not matched to a gene. Germline V gene sequence: CDR1 SGHRS, CDR2 YFSETQ. CDR3 length: 17 amino acids. The CDR3 spells CASSLGTSGRGDYEQYF. In nucleotides, the CDR3 is TGCGCCAGCAGCTTGGGGACTAGCGGGCGGGGAGACTACGAGCAGTACTTC.

The rearrangement links TRBV18 to TRBJ1-1; D gene unclear. This CDR3 region has 13 residues. Germline CDR1 and CDR2: KGHSH and LQKENI. V was clipped by 11 bases and J by 1 base, with 14 bases between them. This chain's CDR3 is CAQRQATNTEAFF. The CDR3 DNA is TGTGCCCAGAGGCAGGCCACGAACACTGAAGCTTTCTTT. Complete variable domain (other parts from reference TRBV18 and TRBJ1-1): NAGVMQNPRHLVRRRGQEARLRCSPMKGHSHVYWYRQLPEEGLKFMVYLQKENIIDESGMPKERFSAEFPKEGPSILRIQQVVRGDSAAYFCAQRQATNTEAFFGQGTRLTVV.

V usage is TRBV19 and J usage is TRBJ1-2; 10 nucleotides match TRBD1. The V gene's germline CDR1 is LNHDA and CDR2 SQIVND (reference sequence). The CDR3 length is 14 residues. Trimming at V came to 5 bases and at J to 8 bases, leaving 8 bases not matched to a gene. The CDR3 here is CASSHQDRGRGYTF. The CDR3 nucleotides read TGTGCCAGTAGTCACCAAGACAGGGGGCGAGGCTACACCTTC.

This chain links TRBV28 with TRBJ2-2, with a tentative D call TRBD1 (5 bases). This CDR3 spans 12 amino acids. Germline CDR1 is MDHEN and CDR2 is SYDVKM. Between the trimmed V and J ends, which lost 8 bases and 4 bases, there was a span of 8 bases. The CDR3 bases are TGTGCCAGCCAAGGGGCCACCGGGGAGCTGTTTTTT. It yields the protein CASQGATGELFF. The entire variable domain, with the rest obtained from reference TRBV28 and TRBJ2-2, is as follows: DVKVTQSSRYLVKRTGEKVFLECVQDMDHENMFWYRQDPGLGLRLIYFSYDVKMKEKGDIPEGYSVSREKKERFSLILESASTNQTSMYLCASQGATGELFFGEGSRLTVL.

The chain recombines TRBV21-1 with TRBJ2-7. TRBV21-1 is deemed a pseudogene. This CDR3 comprises 13 residues. In nucleotides, the CDR3 is TGTGCCAGCAGCGCCCGAACGGGCGGCGAGCAGTACTTC. It encodes CASSARTGGEQYF.

The genes are TRBV5-6 and TRBJ1-1; tentative D call: TRBD1 (5 bases). CDR3 length: 16 amino acids. The V end lost 4 bases, the J end lost 0 bases, and 16 bases lay between the germline ends. Germline CDR1 is SGHDT and CDR2 is YYEEEE. CDR3 sequence reads: CASSLPAAGMNTEAFF. The CDR3 coding sequence is TGTGCCAGCAGCCTCCCGGCGGCAGGGATGAACACTGAAGCTTTCTTT.

The chain carries TRBV5-1 and TRBJ2-1, with D perhaps TRBD2 (6 bases). The CDR3 is 14 amino acids. CDR1 and CDR2 from the germline V gene are SGHRS and YFSETQ. Trimming took off 7 bases at V and 5 bases at J, with 16 bases between the two ends. DNA of the CDR3: TGCGCCAGCGGGCGAGGGAGGCTAAACAATGAGCAGTTCTTC. Translating it yields CASGRGRLNNEQFF.

This chain uses TRBV11-2 with TRBJ2-7; 8 nucleotides match TRBD2. CDR3 length: 16 residues. Germline V CDR1 and CDR2: SGHAT, FQNNGV. V dropped 3 bases and J dropped 2; count of bases not matched to a gene: 9. CDR3 in amino acids: CASSFVGREEAYEQYF. CDR3 DNA sequence: TGTGCCAGCAGCTTTGTCGGGCGGGAGGAGGCCTACGAGCAGTACTTC.

CDR3 nucleotides: TGTGCCAGCAGCGGTGGGGGGGATCGAGAAAAACTGTTTTTT. Translated, it gives CASSGGGDREKLFF. The gene calls are TRBV9 and TRBJ1-4; weak D call: TRBD1 (5 bases). Looked up from germline, CDR1 is SGDLS and CDR2 is YYNGEE. Deletions cut 3 bases from V and 8 bases from J, with 14 bases between. There are 14 residues in the CDR3.

In this sample, this clone turned up once. The genes are TRBV6-5 and TRBJ2-7; 10 positions match TRBD1. V trimming: 6 bases; J trimming: 4 bases; junction bases outside the gene matches: 9. The CDR3 length is 15 residues. Germline V CDR1 and CDR2: MNHEY, SVGAGI. The CDR3 loop reads CASSPRTGGTYEQYF. The CDR3 DNA reads TGTGCCAGCAGCCCCCGGACAGGGGGGACGTACGAGCAGTACTTC.

This rearrangement joins TRBV6-6 to TRBJ2-7; 10 bases agree with TRBD2. This CDR3 comprises 16 residues. V dropped 5 bases and J dropped 3; count of bases not matched to a gene: 10. Germline V gene lookup returns CDR1 MNHNY and CDR2 SVGAGI (reference sequence). CDR3 DNA: TGTGCCAGCAGTGGGCGGATAGCGGGAGGTTTCTACGAGCAGTACTTC. It specifies CASSGRIAGGFYEQYF.

The rearrangement links TRBV9 to TRBJ2-5, with TRBD1 identical over 10 bases. The germline V gene has CDR1 SGDLS and CDR2 YYNGEE. The length of the CDR3 is 15 residues. V trimming: 4 bases; J trimming: 4 bases; junction bases outside the gene matches: 7. CDR3 loop: CASSYRQGAGETQYF. The CDR3 DNA follows: TGTGCCAGCAGCTACCGACAGGGGGCGGGAGAGACCCAGTACTTC.

This rearrangement joins TRBV7-3 to TRBJ2-5; TRBD2 agrees at 8 bases. The trim removed 6 bases at V and 5 bases at J, leaving 11 bases unmatched. The germline gives CDR1 SGHTA, CDR2 FQGTGA. The CDR3 spans 15 residues. The chain's CDR3 is CASSPGTSVRETQYF. The CDR3 region has the DNA TGTGCCAGCAGTCCCGGGACTAGTGTACGGGAGACCCAGTACTTC.

The chain has TRBV10-2 and TRBJ2-3; D gene ambiguous. The CDR3 runs 15 residues. From germline, CDR1 is WSHSY and CDR2 SAAADI. V was pared by 7 bases and J by 5 bases, with 19 bases between. The CDR3 DNA reads as TGCGCCAGCAAAACCGGGCCCGGAGCTATAGATACGCAGTATTTT. Its protein product is CASKTGPGAIDTQYF.

This sequence joins TRBV5-4 and TRBJ2-2, with 8 nucleotides matching TRBD1. The junction had 7 bases not matched to a gene; V was cut back by 2 bases and J by 7 bases. The CDR3 is made up of 15 amino acids. Germline CDR1 and CDR2: SGHNT and YYREEE (reference sequence). The CDR3 nucleotides are TGTGCCAGCAGCTTTATGACAGGGGAAGGCGGGGAGCTGTTTTTT. Its protein is CASSFMTGEGGELFF. Full variable domain (remainder filled in from reference TRBV5-4 and TRBJ2-2): ETGVTQSPTHLIKTRGQQVTLRCSSQSGHNTVSWYQQALGQGPQFIFQYYREEENGRGNFPPRFSGLQFPNYSSELNVNALELDDSALYLCASSFMTGEGGELFFGEGSRLTVL.

J is TRBJ1-3 and V is TRBV18; D may be TRBD1 (6 bases). V was clipped by 3 bases and J by 2 bases, with 11 bases between them. Per the germline V gene, CDR1 is KGHSH and CDR2 is LQKENI. The CDR3 sequence is 15 residues long. CDR3 region: CASSPEGGPGNTIYF. The CDR3 DNA sequence: TGTGCCAGCTCACCCGAGGGGGGGCCTGGAAACACCATATATTTT.

V is TRBV6-5 and J is TRBJ2-2; no clear D. The CDR3 loop spans 15 amino acids. The germline V gene encodes CDR1 MNHEY and CDR2 SVGAGI. V lost 4 bases to trimming and J lost 8 bases, with 17 bases between them. The CDR3 coding sequence is TGTGCCAGCAGTTTAATAAGGGCCGTAGGGGGGGAGCTGTTTTTT. This sequence encodes CASSLIRAVGGELFF.